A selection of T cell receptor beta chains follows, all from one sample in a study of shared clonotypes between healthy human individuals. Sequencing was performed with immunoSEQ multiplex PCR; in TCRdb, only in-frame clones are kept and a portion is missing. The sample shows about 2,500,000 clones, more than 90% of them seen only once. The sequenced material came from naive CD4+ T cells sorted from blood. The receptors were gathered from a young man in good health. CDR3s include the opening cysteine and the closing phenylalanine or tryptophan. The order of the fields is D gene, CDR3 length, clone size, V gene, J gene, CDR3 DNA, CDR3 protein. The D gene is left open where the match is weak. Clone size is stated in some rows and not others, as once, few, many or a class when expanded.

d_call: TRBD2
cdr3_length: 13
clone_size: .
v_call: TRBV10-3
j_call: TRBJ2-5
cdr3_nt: TGTGCCATCAGTGGGACTAGCGTTGAGACCCAGTACTTC
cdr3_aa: CAISGTSVETQYF

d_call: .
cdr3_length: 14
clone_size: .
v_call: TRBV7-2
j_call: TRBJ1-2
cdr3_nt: TGTGCCAGCAGTCCAGGGGCCAGCGTAAGGGGCTACACCTTC
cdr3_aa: CASSPGASVRGYTF

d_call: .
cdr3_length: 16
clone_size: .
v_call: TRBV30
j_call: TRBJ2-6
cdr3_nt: TGTGCCTGGAGTGTCGGGACTGACTCTGGGGCCAACGTCCTGACTTTC
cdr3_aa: CAWSVGTDSGANVLTF

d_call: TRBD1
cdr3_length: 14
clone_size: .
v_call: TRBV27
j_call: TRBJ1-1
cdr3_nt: TGTGCCAGCAGTTCAGGACAGGTGAACACTGAAGCTTTCTTT
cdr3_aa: CASSSGQVNTEAFF

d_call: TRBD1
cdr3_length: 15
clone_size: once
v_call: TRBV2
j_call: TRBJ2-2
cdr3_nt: TGTGCCAGCAGGAAGGGACAGACCAACACCGGGGAGCTGTTTTTT
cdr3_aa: CASRKGQTNTGELFF

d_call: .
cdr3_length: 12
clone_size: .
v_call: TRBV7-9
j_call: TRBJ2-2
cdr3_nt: TGTGCCAGCAGCTGGAACACCGGGGAGCTGTTTTTT
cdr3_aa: CASSWNTGELFF

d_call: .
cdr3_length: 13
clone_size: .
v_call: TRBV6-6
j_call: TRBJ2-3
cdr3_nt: TGTGCCAGCAGTTATGCGGCGGCGGTTACGCAGTATTTT
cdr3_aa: CASSYAAAVTQYF

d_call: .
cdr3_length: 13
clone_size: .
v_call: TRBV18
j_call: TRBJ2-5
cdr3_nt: TGTGCCAGCTCACCATTGGTTGGTGAGACCCAGTACTTC
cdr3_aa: CASSPLVGETQYF

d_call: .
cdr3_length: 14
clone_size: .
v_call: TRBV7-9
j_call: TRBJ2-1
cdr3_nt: TGTGCCAGCACCCTCGGGAGTCCCTACAATGAGCAGTTCTTC
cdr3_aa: CASTLGSPYNEQFF

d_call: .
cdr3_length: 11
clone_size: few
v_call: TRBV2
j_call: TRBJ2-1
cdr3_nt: TGTGCCAGCAGTGGATACAATGAGCAGTTCTTC
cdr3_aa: CASSGYNEQFF

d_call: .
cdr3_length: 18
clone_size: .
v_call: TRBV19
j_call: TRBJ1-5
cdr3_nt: TGTGCCAGTAGTACTCTCACAGGGTACGGGGATAGCAATCAGCCCCAGCATTTT
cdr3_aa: CASSTLTGYGDSNQPQHF

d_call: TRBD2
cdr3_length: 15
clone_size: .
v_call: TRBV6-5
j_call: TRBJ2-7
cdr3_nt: TGTGCCAGCAGTCCCGGACTAGCGGAGCACTACGAGCAGTACTTC
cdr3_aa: CASSPGLAEHYEQYF